One sample yielded the 30 T cell receptor beta chains listed below, sequenced in a study of technical replicates of blood from a few donors. The table came from immunoSEQ multiplex PCR; TCRdb's copy has only in-frame clones and leaves some out. Counted here are about 81,000 clones, approximately 94% occurring once; the ten biggest clones make up about 0.37%. Sequencing input: T cells isolated from PBMCs. The receptors shown here come from a human donor in good health.

This CDR3 reads CALRWGRNHF. The CDR3 DNA is TGTGCCCTTAGATGGGGGCGAAACCATTTT. The J gene is TRBJ1-5, the V gene TRBV5-3; D is perhaps TRBD1 (6 bases). TRBV5-3 is an open reading frame whose function is uncertain. The CDR3 covers 10 residues. V was shortened by 10 bases and J by 16 bases, with 18 bases between the two germline ends.

V is TRBV6-1 and J is TRBJ2-3; TRBD2 matches 10 bases. Per the germline V gene, CDR1 is MNHNS and CDR2 is SASEGT. This CDR3 is built from 16 residues. J was trimmed by 3 bases and V by 2 bases; bases with no gene match: 5. CDR3 sequence (DNA): TGTGCCAGCAGTGAAAGGCTAGCGGGAGTTACAGATACGCAGTATTTT. As protein: CASSERLAGVTDTQYF.

The rearrangement joins TRBV9 to TRBJ2-5; the D gene is possibly TRBD1 (6 bases). Germline CDR1 reads SGDLS; CDR2 reads YYNGEE. This CDR3 contains 16 residues. V was trimmed by 0 bases and J by 0 bases, leaving 12 bases between them. CDR3 region: CASSVVPGVNQETQYF. DNA of the CDR3: TGTGCCAGCAGCGTAGTCCCAGGGGTTAACCAAGAGACCCAGTACTTC.

This clone appeared once. The V gene is TRBV7-2, the J gene TRBJ2-1, with D possibly being TRBD2 (5 bases). The CDR3 length is 14 residues. The germline V and J ends were trimmed by 4 bases and 5 bases, with 12 bases remaining between them. Germline lookup yields CDR1 SGHTA and CDR2 FQGNSA. CDR3 protein: CASSSRRSHNEQFF. CDR3 nucleotide sequence: TGTGCCAGCAGCTCTAGGAGGTCCCACAATGAGCAGTTCTTC.

V and J are TRBV27 and TRBJ2-3; the D is unclear. Germline V gives CDR1 MNHEY, CDR2 SMNVEV (reference sequence). This CDR3 region has 13 residues. Trimming cost V 4 bases and J 6 bases, with 11 bases left between them. The CDR3, as DNA: TGTGCCAGCAGTTATCTGGAGCACGATACGCAGTATTTT. The encoded protein is CASSYLEHDTQYF.

The chain carries TRBV29-1 and TRBJ1-1; TRBD1 might be the D (6 bases). V dropped 7 bases and J dropped 1 base, with 13 bases sitting between them. This CDR3 has 13 amino acids. Per germline, CDR1 SQVTM and CDR2 ANQGSEA. CDR3 in DNA: TGCAGCGGAAGACAGGAAACGAACACTGAAGCTTTCTTT. The encoded protein is CSGRQETNTEAFF.

The chain uses TRBV7-3 and TRBJ2-7; D not resolved. Trimming left V 8 bases short and J 3 bases short, with 11 bases between. Per germline, CDR1 SGHTA and CDR2 FQGTGA. The CDR3 length is 12 residues. The CDR3 region is CASVESFYEQYF. The CDR3 bases are TGTGCCAGCGTAGAGAGCTTCTACGAGCAGTACTTC.

The chain employs TRBV6-1 and TRBJ2-7; 13 bases agree with TRBD2. The CDR3 has 12 residues. The trim removed 8 bases at V and 7 bases at J, leaving 2 bases unmatched. Germline V gives CDR1 MNHNS, CDR2 SASEGT. CDR3 nucleotides: TGTGCCAGCGGGGGACTAGCGGGAGAGCAGTACTTC. As protein: CASGGLAGEQYF.

This clone has just a few counts. The rearrangement links TRBV6-1 to TRBJ1-4, with TRBD1 matching over 10 bases. The CDR3 is 14 amino acids. The V and J ends lost 5 bases and 7 bases, in that order; junction bases with no gene match: 4. The germline gives CDR1 MNHNS, CDR2 SASEGT. The CDR3 nucleotides are TGTGCCAGCAGTTGGACAGGGGGGAGTGAAAAACTGTTTTTT. Its protein product is CASSWTGGSEKLFF.

The chain employs TRBV6-6 and TRBJ2-7; a weak D match, TRBD2 (5 bases). CDR3 length equals 14 residues. CDR1 is MNHNY and CDR2 is SVGAGI in the germline V gene (reference sequence). Trimming removed 2 bases at V and 2 bases at J, with 10 bases between. The CDR3 coding sequence is TGTGCCAGCAGTTACCCCAGGAGGACCTACGAGCAGTACTTC. Its translation: CASSYPRRTYEQYF.

This sequence joins TRBV7-3 and TRBJ2-1, with a possible D match to TRBD1 (6 bases). Germline values: CDR1 SGHTA, CDR2 FQGTGA. The V and J ends lost 3 bases and 5 bases respectively, with 11 bases between them. The length of the CDR3 is 14 residues. CDR3: CASSFYGQNNEQFF. DNA for the CDR3: TGTGCCAGCAGCTTTTACGGACAGAACAATGAGCAGTTCTTC.

J is TRBJ2-7 and V is TRBV5-5; TRBD2 might be the D (5 bases). CDR1 and CDR2 from the germline V gene are SGHKS and YYEKEE (reference sequence). The CDR3 spans 12 residues. Trimming cost V 1 base and J 4 bases, with 6 bases left between them. The CDR3 here is CASSLSGYEQYF. DNA for the CDR3: TGTGCCAGCAGCTTGAGCGGATACGAGCAGTACTTC.

J is TRBJ1-2 and V is TRBV18; D ambiguous. CDR1 and CDR2 from the germline V gene are KGHSH and LQKENI. This CDR3 comprises 15 residues. The V gene lost 0 bases and the J gene lost 4 bases, with 12 bases spanning the gap. CDR3 bases: TGTGCCAGCTCACCACCTGCCCACTCTACCTATGGCTACACCTTC. The encoded protein is CASSPPAHSTYGYTF.

As for this clone: Germline is not matched at one junction end, which may reflect a read error. V gene TRBV30 combines with J gene TRBJ2-5; 8 bases map to TRBD2. Germline V CDR1 and CDR2: GTSNPN, SVGIG (reference sequence). This CDR3 spans 13 amino acids. The CDR3 coding sequence is TGTGCCTGGAGTGTATCTCGGGGGGGCAGGTCGAACTTC. It translates to CAWSVSRGGRSNF. Drawing the rest from reference TRBV30 and TRBJ2-5, the complete variable domain is SQTIHQWPATLVQPVGSPLSLECTVEGTSNPNLYWYRQAAGRGLQLLFYSVGIGQISSEVPQNLSASRPQDRQFILSSKKLLLSDSGFYLCAWSVSRGGRSNFGPGTRLLVL.

V and J are TRBV7-3 and TRBJ2-7, with D perhaps matching TRBD1 (6 bases). Trimming pared 5 bases from V and 0 bases from J, leaving 14 bases between. CDR3 length: 15 residues. Germline V gene lookup returns CDR1 SGHTA and CDR2 FQGTGA. In nucleotides, the CDR3 is TGTGCCAGCAGCCCAGGGGCCGGAGCCTCCTACGAGCAGTACTTC. It specifies CASSPGAGASYEQYF.

The V gene is TRBV2, the J gene TRBJ2-7, with 9 bases fitting TRBD1. CDR1 is SNHLY, CDR2 FYNNEI, per germline. Trimming at V came to 4 bases and at J to 5 bases, leaving 3 bases not matched to a gene. This CDR3 has 13 residues. DNA of the CDR3: TGTGCCAGCAGTGGAACAGGGGGCCACGAGCAGTACTTC. Encoded protein: CASSGTGGHEQYF. The entire variable domain, with the rest obtained from reference TRBV2 and TRBJ2-7, is as follows: EPEVTQTPSHQVTQMGQEVILRCVPISNHLYFYWYRQILGQKVEFLVSFYNNEISEKSEIFDDQFSVERPDGSNFTLKIRSTKLEDSAMYFCASSGTGGHEQYFGPGTRLTVT.

As DNA, the CDR3 is TGTGCCAGCAGTTACCAGGGTCCGAACACTGAAGCTTTCTTT. This translates into CASSYQGPNTEAFF. The rearrangement links TRBV6-5 to TRBJ1-1, with TRBD1 as a possible D gene (5 bases). Trimming removed 2 bases from V and 1 base from J, with 8 bases in between. The germline gives CDR1 MNHEY, CDR2 SVGAGI. The CDR3 sequence is 14 residues long.

The chain employs TRBV1 and TRBJ2-7; the table's D call, TRBD1, was not checked against the DNA. TRBV1 is annotated as a pseudogene. The CDR3 is made up of 14 amino acids. CDR3 nucleotide sequence: TGCACCAGCCTTCGGGACAGGGACTCCTACGAGCAGTACTTC. Residues: CTSLRDRDSYEQYF.

The chain combines TRBV7-9 with TRBJ1-5, with 9 bases fitting TRBD1. The germline V gene has CDR1 SEHNR and CDR2 FQNEAQ (reference sequence). The CDR3 length is 15 residues. The V and J ends lost 4 bases and 4 bases, in that order; junction bases with no gene match: 5. CDR3 in DNA: TGTGCCAGCAGCTCCGGGACAGGGTCTAATCAGCCCCAGCATTTT. Its protein product is CASSSGTGSNQPQHF.

The chain couples TRBV7-2 to TRBJ2-1; D perhaps matches TRBD1 (5 bases). CDR1 and CDR2 from the germline V gene are SGHTA and FQGNSA. The V end was cut by 7 bases, the J end by 2 bases, with 15 bases between. This CDR3 contains 15 residues. The CDR3: CASTETGLPYNEQFF. The CDR3 DNA follows: TGTGCCAGCACCGAAACAGGCCTACCCTACAATGAGCAGTTCTTC.

The chain couples TRBV7-9 to TRBJ2-3; D gene ambiguous. The CDR3 consists of 15 residues. V gave up 4 bases and J gave up 2 bases, with 13 bases separating them. Germline-derived CDR1 and CDR2 are SEHNR and FQNEAQ (reference sequence). CDR3 protein: CASSSQAPNTDTQYF. The CDR3 nucleotides read TGTGCCAGCAGCTCTCAAGCGCCTAACACAGATACGCAGTATTTT. Together with reference TRBV7-9 and TRBJ2-3, the CDR3 gives the full variable domain: DTGVSQNPRHKITKRGQNVTFRCDPISEHNRLYWYRQTLGQGPEFLTYFQNEAQLEKSRLLSDRFSAERPKGSFSTLEIQRTEQGDSAMYLCASSSQAPNTDTQYFGPGTRLTVL.

The chain recombines TRBV29-1 with TRBJ1-4; D perhaps matches TRBD1 (6 bases). Per germline, CDR1 SQVTM and CDR2 ANQGSEA. This CDR3 region has 13 residues. The germline V and J ends were trimmed by 7 bases and 8 bases, with 17 bases remaining between them. CDR3 coding DNA: TGCAGCGCCAACCTTGGGGGCGGCGAAAAACTGTTTTTT. Translating gives CSANLGGGEKLFF.

The J gene is TRBJ1-3, the V gene TRBV30; D is unresolved. V lost 2 bases and J lost 0, with 8 bases in between. The CDR3 sequence is 14 residues long. Germline V CDR1 and CDR2: GTSNPN, SVGIG (reference sequence). DNA for the CDR3: TGTGCCTGGAGTAATGGAGTCTCTGGAAACACCATATATTTT. Translation gives CAWSNGVSGNTIYF.

This chain joins TRBV4-3 and TRBJ2-3; D may be TRBD2 (5 bases). V gave up 1 base and J gave up 5 bases, with 16 bases separating them. This CDR3 comprises 16 residues. The germline V gene has CDR1 LGHNA and CDR2 YSLEER. The CDR3 spells CASSQVWTAEGDTQYF. The CDR3 region has the DNA TGCGCCAGCAGCCAAGTTTGGACCGCCGAGGGAGATACGCAGTATTTT.

The gene calls are TRBV29-1 and TRBJ1-1; 10 bases match TRBD1. The CDR3 loop spans 11 amino acids. V shed 6 bases, J shed 10 bases, and the junction held 5 bases outside the gene matches. CDR1 and CDR2 (germline): SQVTM, ANQGSEA. CDR3: CSVDRGLRAFF. Here the CDR3 DNA reads TGCAGCGTCGACAGGGGGCTTAGAGCTTTCTTT.

The chain employs TRBV27 and TRBJ1-1, with TRBD1 as a possible D gene (6 bases). V shed 3 bases and J shed 4 bases, with 9 bases lying between them. This CDR3 contains 13 residues. CDR1 and CDR2 (germline): MNHEY, SMNVEV (reference sequence). CDR3 sequence: CASSFQGSTEAFF. The DNA for the CDR3 is TGTGCCAGCAGTTTTCAGGGGTCCACTGAAGCTTTCTTT.

This chain joins TRBV6-1 and TRBJ1-1; D gene ambiguous. This CDR3 region has 13 residues. Per germline, CDR1 MNHNS and CDR2 SASEGT. Trimming took 4 bases from V and 0 from J, leaving 6 bases between them. This CDR3 reads CASSVNMNTEAFF. The CDR3, as DNA: TGTGCCAGCAGTGTAAACATGAACACTGAAGCTTTCTTT.

This clone turned up a few times. The CDR3 DNA sequence: TGTGCCAGCACCGGACTAGGCTATACAGATACGCAGTATTTT. This gives the protein CASTGLGYTDTQYF. This rearrangement joins TRBV6-5 to TRBJ2-3; 7 positions match TRBD2. The CDR3 sequence is 14 residues long. The V gene end was trimmed by 7 bases and the J gene end by 3 bases; junction bases not matched to a gene: 7. CDR1 and CDR2 (germline): MNHEY, SVGAGI.

The chain combines TRBV9 with TRBJ2-1, with TRBD1 identical over 7 bases. CDR3 length: 16 amino acids. The germline V gene has CDR1 SGDLS and CDR2 YYNGEE. Trimming at V came to 0 bases and at J to 2 bases, leaving 5 bases not matched to a gene. The CDR3 region is CASSVDRGPTYNEQFF. CDR3 bases: TGTGCCAGCAGCGTAGACAGGGGACCCACCTACAATGAGCAGTTCTTC.

The rearrangement joins TRBV6-4 to TRBJ1-1; 7 positions match TRBD1. CDR3 size: 13 residues. After removal of 5 bases from V and 5 bases from J, the junction contained 5 bases not matched to a gene. Germline CDR1 and CDR2: MRHNA and SNTAGT. The CDR3 nucleotides are TGTGCCAGCAGTAAAACAGGGGAGACTGAAGCTTTCTTT. Protein: CASSKTGETEAFF.